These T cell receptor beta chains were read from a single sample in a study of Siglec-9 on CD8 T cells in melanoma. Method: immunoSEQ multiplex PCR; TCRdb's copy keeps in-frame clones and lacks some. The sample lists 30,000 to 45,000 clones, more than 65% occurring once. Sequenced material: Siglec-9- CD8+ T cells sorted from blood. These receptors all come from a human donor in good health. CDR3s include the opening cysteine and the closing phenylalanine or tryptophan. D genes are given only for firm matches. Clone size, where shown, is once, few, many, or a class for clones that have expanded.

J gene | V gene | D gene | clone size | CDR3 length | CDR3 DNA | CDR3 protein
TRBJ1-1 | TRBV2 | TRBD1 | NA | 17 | TGTGCCAGCAGTGGGGGGACAGGCGACCATATGAACACTGAAGCTTTCTTT | CASSGGTGDHMNTEAFF
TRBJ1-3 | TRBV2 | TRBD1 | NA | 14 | TGTGCCAGCAAGGGACAGACCTCTGGAAACACCATATATTTT | CASKGQTSGNTIYF
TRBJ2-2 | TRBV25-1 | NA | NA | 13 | TGTGCCAGCAGTGATCGGTTCACCGGGGAGCTGTTTTTT | CASSDRFTGELFF
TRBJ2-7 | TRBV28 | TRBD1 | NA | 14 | TGTGCCAGCAGTTCCGGACAGGTCTCCTACGAGCAGTACTTC | CASSSGQVSYEQYF
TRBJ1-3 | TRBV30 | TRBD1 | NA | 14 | TGTGCCTGGAGTCCCGGGACAGGGGGAAACACCATATATTTT | CAWSPGTGGNTIYF
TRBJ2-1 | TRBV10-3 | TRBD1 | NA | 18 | TGTGCCATCAGTGAGTTCCGGGGCTCGGGACAGGGGCTCGGTGAGCAGTTCTTC | CAISEFRGSGQGLGEQFF
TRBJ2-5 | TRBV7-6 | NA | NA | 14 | TGTGCCAGCAGTTATACAGGGTCCCCAGAGACCCAGTACTTC | CASSYTGSPETQYF
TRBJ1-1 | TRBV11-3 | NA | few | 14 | TGTGCCAGCAGCTTAGTGACGGGTAACACTGAAGCTTTCTTT | CASSLVTGNTEAFF
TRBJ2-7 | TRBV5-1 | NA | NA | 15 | TGCGCCAGCAGCCTGTCTTTAGGACAGTACTACGAGCAGTACTTC | CASSLSLGQYYEQYF
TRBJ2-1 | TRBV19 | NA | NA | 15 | TGTGCCAGTAGTCCCCGGCCCGGCTCCTACAATGAGCAGTTCTTC | CASSPRPGSYNEQFF
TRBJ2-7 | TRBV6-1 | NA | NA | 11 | TGTGCCAGCGGGTACGACTACGAGCAGTACTTC | CASGYDYEQYF
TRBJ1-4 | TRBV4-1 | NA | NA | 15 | TGCGCCAGCTCCCGGGCCGGGGCAGCTAATGAAAAACTGTTTTTT | CASSRAGAANEKLFF
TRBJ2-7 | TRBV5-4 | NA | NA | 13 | TGTGCCAGCAGCTTTCTTTCGTCCTTCGAGCAGTACTTC | CASSFLSSFEQYF
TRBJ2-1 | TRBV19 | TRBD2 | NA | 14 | TGTGCCAGTGAAAGGGGACTAGGGTACAATGAGCAGTTCTTC | CASERGLGYNEQFF
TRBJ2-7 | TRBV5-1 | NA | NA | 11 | TGCGCCAGCATTCAGGGGCGCGAGCAGTACTTC | CASIQGREQYF
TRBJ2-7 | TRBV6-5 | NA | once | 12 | TGTGCCAGCAGTTACACTTCCTACGAGCAGTACTTC | CASSYTSYEQYF
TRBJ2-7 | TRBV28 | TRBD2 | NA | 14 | TGTGCCAGCGAGTGGACTAGCGGGATGAACGGGCAGTACTTC | CASEWTSGMNGQYF
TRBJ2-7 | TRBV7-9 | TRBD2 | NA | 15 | TGTGCCAGCAGTAACACTAGCGGGAGAGGATGGGAGCAGTACTTC | CASSNTSGRGWEQYF
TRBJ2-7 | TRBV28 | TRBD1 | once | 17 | TGTGCCAGCAGTACCCCCAGAGAGGACAGGGGGTCTTACGAGCAGTACTTC | CASSTPREDRGSYEQYF
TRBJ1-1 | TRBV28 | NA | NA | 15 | TGTGCCAGCAGTCACAGGGAACGGTTGAACACTGAAGCTTTCTTT | CASSHRERLNTEAFF
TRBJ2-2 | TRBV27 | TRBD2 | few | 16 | TGTGCCAGCAGTTACTCGGCGGGGGAAAACACCGGGGAGCTGTTTTTT | CASSYSAGENTGELFF
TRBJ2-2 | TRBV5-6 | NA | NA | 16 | TGTGCCAGCAGCTCCGCCCCGACCTCGAACACCGGGGAGCTGTTTTTT | CASSSAPTSNTGELFF
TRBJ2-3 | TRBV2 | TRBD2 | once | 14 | TGTGCCAGCAGGGGGACTAGCGCCACAGATACGCAGTATTTT | CASRGTSATDTQYF
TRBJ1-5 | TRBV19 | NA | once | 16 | TGTGCCAGTACCCTACACGGGGGGGCTAGCAATCAGCCCCAGCATTTT | CASTLHGGASNQPQHF
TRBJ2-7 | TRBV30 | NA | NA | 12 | TGTGCCTGGAATGTGGGGGGCTACGAGCAGTACTTC | CAWNVGGYEQYF
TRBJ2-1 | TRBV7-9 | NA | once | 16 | TGTGCCAGCAGCTTAAGCGACAGCCGCTCCTACAATGAGCAGTTCTTC | CASSLSDSRSYNEQFF
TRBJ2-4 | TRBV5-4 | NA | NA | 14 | TGTGCCAGCAGCTTGGCCGTGGCCAAAAACATTCAGTACTTC | CASSLAVAKNIQYF
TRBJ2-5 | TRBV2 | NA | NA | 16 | TGTGCCAGCAGTGAATTCGGTACAGCCAACCAAGAGACCCAGTACTTC | CASSEFGTANQETQYF
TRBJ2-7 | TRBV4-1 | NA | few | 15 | TGCGCCAGCAGCCAGGGGGGGGCCCCCTCCTACGAGCAGTACTTC | CASSQGGAPSYEQYF
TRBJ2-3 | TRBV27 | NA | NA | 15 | TGTGCCAGCAGTTCGCGATTAGTCCCAGGAGATACGCAGTATTTT | CASSSRLVPGDTQYF
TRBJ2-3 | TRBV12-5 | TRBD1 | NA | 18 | TGTGCTAGTGGTTTGGAACCAATACAGGGGGTTGGCACAGATACGCAGTATTTT | CASGLEPIQGVGTDTQYF
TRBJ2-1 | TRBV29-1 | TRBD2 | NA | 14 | TGCAGCGTTGTACTAGCGGCCTCCTACAATGAGCAGTTCTTC | CSVVLAASYNEQFF
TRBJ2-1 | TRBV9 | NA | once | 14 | TGTGCCAGCAGCGTTGAGGACTCGTTCAATGAGCAGTTCTTC | CASSVEDSFNEQFF
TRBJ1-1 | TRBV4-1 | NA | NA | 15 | TGCGCCAGCAGCCAAGTAACTGGCCTGAACACTGAAGCTTTCTTT | CASSQVTGLNTEAFF
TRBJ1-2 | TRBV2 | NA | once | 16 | TGTGCCAGCAGTGAAGCCGTGGGCAGGAGCTTCTATGGCTACACCTTC | CASSEAVGRSFYGYTF
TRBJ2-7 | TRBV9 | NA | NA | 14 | TGTGCCAGCAGCTTAGGACAATCAGGCTACGAGCAGTACTTC | CASSLGQSGYEQYF
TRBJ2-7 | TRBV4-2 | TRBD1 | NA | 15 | TGTGCCAGCAGCCAGGCGGGACAGGGGGCGTACGAGCAGTACTTC | CASSQAGQGAYEQYF
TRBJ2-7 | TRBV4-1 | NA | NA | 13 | TGCGCCAGCAAAGATGGGAACTCCTACGAGCAGTACTTC | CASKDGNSYEQYF
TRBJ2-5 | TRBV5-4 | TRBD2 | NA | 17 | TGTGCCAGCAGCTTGGAAGGGACTAGCGGGAGAACGGAGACCCAGTACTTC | CASSLEGTSGRTETQYF
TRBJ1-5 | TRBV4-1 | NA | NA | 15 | TGCGCCAGCAGCCTCGGACCGTGGGGCAATCAGCCCCAGCATTTT | CASSLGPWGNQPQHF
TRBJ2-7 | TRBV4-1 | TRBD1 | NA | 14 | TGCGCCAGCAGCCCTCCCGGGACAGCCTACGAGCAGTACTTC | CASSPPGTAYEQYF
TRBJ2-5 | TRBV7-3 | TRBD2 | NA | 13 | TGTGCCAGCAGCTTCGGGGGGGCAAATGCCCAGTACTTC | CASSFGGANAQYF
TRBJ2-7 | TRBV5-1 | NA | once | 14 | TGCGCCAGCAGCTTGGAGGGCAGCTCCTACGAGCAGTACTTC | CASSLEGSSYEQYF
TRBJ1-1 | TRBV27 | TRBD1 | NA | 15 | TGTGCCAGCAGCGAAAGACAGGGAGTGTATCCGGGAGCTTTCTTT | CASSERQGVYPGAFF
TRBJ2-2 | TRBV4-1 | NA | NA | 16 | TGCGCCAGCAGCCAACTTAAGGGTTGGGGCACCGGGGAGCTGTTTTTT | CASSQLKGWGTGELFF
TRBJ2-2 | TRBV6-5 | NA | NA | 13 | TGTGCCAGCAGTTACTCGAAGGCCGGGGAGCTGTTTTTT | CASSYSKAGELFF
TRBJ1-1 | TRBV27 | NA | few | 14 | TGTGCCAGCAGTCAACCAGATCTGAACACTGAAGCTTTCTTT | CASSQPDLNTEAFF
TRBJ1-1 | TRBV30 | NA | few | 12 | TGTGCCTGGAACTCTCCTTATCCTGAAGCTTTCTTT | CAWNSPYPEAFF
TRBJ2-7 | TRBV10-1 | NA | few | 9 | TGCGCCAGCACCTCCGAGCAGTACTTC | CASTSEQYF
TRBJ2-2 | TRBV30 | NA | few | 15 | TGTGCCTGGAGCGCGGGGACACTGAACACCGGGGAGCTGTTTTTT | CAWSAGTLNTGELFF
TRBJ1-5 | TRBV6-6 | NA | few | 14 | TGTGCCAGCAGTACAACAGGGCAACGGCAGCCCCAGCATTTT | CASSTTGQRQPQHF
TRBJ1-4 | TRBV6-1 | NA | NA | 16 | TGTGCCAGCAGTGAACAAGGATGGGACGGGAATGAAAAACTGTTTTTT | CASSEQGWDGNEKLFF
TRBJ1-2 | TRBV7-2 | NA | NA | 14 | TGTGCCAGCAGCTTAGAACAGGGCCTCTATGGCTACACCTTC | CASSLEQGLYGYTF
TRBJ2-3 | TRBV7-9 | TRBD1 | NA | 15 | TGTGCCAGCAGCTGGGCGGCAGGGGGCCTAGATACGCAGTATTTT | CASSWAAGGLDTQYF
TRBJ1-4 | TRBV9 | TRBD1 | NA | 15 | TGTGCCAGCAGCGGGACAGGGCGTCTTATTGAAAAACTGTTTTTT | CASSGTGRLIEKLFF